These 20 T cell receptor beta chains were all obtained from the same sample, sequenced in a study of blood T cell repertoires in COVID-19. Generated by immunoSEQ multiplex PCR, the TCRdb table keeps only in-frame clones and is missing some. The data hold hundreds of thousands of clones, with about 90% observed a single time. The source material was peripheral blood. The source of these receptors is a young woman with COVID-19, enrolled during active disease.

Remarks on this clone: Other DNA sequences in the sample encode the same CDR3. The genes are TRBV9 and TRBJ2-7, with 8 bases matching TRBD2. The germline V gene has CDR1 SGDLS and CDR2 YYNGEE. The CDR3 is 14 amino acids. The ends lost 3 bases at V and 1 base at J; junction bases unmatched: 3. The CDR3 is CASSAGGVSYEQYF. In DNA form, the CDR3 reads TGTGCCAGCAGCGCCGGGGGGGTTTCCTACGAGCAGTACTTC.

This rearrangement joins TRBV2 to TRBJ2-1, with D uncertain. There are 13 residues in the CDR3. The V end lost 7 bases, the J end lost 3 bases, and 10 bases lay between the germline ends. The germline V gene has CDR1 SNHLY and CDR2 FYNNEI. The DNA for the CDR3 is TGTGCCAGCACGGTAGTTCACTACAATGAGCAGTTCTTC. Translating gives CASTVVHYNEQFF.

This clone appeared once. V usage is TRBV7-8 and J usage is TRBJ2-7; D possibly corresponds to TRBD1 (6 bases). CDR3 length equals 15 residues. The V end was cut by 3 bases, the J end by 1 base, with 13 bases between. Germline V gene sequence: CDR1 SGHVS, CDR2 FQNEAQ. The chain's CDR3 is CASSFGDTESYEQYF. The CDR3 coding sequence is TGTGCCAGCAGCTTCGGGGACACCGAGTCCTACGAGCAGTACTTC.

This clone was found a few times. The chain employs TRBV15 and TRBJ2-1; TRBD1 agrees at 8 bases. This CDR3 is 14 amino acids long. The V segment lost 5 bases and the J segment 6 bases; nucleotides outside the gene matches: 6. Germline CDR1 and CDR2: LNHNV and YYDKDF (reference sequence). For the CDR3, the DNA is TGTGCCACCAGCTCGACAGGGGAAAGCAATGAGCAGTTCTTC. This encodes CATSSTGESNEQFF.

The chain couples TRBV11-2 to TRBJ2-5, with 12 bases lining up with TRBD2. The CDR3 is 15 amino acids. Germline V CDR1 and CDR2: SGHAT, FQNNGV. V trimming: 4 bases; J trimming: 7 bases; junction bases outside the gene matches: 7. CDR3 DNA: TGTGCCAGCAGCTCTGGACTAGCGGGACACGGGACCCAGTACTTC. The encoded protein is CASSSGLAGHGTQYF.

This rearrangement joins TRBV7-2 to TRBJ1-6; TRBD1 is a possible D gene (5 bases). V was cut by 4 bases and J by 6 bases, with 10 bases left in between. The CDR3 sequence is 14 residues long. Germline values: CDR1 SGHTA, CDR2 FQGNSA. The CDR3 protein is CASSSTVVNSPLHF. Here the CDR3 DNA reads TGTGCCAGCAGCTCGACAGTGGTTAATTCACCCCTCCACTTT.

The J gene is TRBJ2-3, the V gene TRBV7-9; D not certain. V shed 5 bases and J shed 0 bases, with 15 bases lying between them. Germline V lookup: CDR1 SEHNR, CDR2 FQNEAQ (reference sequence). This CDR3 is built from 16 residues. The CDR3 spells CASSILVSDSTDTQYF. In DNA form, the CDR3 reads TGTGCCAGCAGCATCCTCGTATCAGATAGCACAGATACGCAGTATTTT.

The chain links TRBV28 to TRBJ2-1; 10 bases fit TRBD1. Germline V gene lookup returns CDR1 MDHEN and CDR2 SYDVKM. The V gene end was trimmed by 4 bases and the J gene end by 7 bases; junction bases not matched to a gene: 4. The length of the CDR3 is 14 residues. Here the CDR3 DNA reads TGTGCCAGCAGTTCGGACAGGGGGTGGAATGAGCAGTTCTTC. Residues: CASSSDRGWNEQFF.

The CDR3 spells CASRYQGAYEQYF. CDR3 nucleotides: TGTGCCAGCAGGTATCAGGGGGCCTACGAGCAGTACTTC. V is TRBV6-5 and J is TRBJ2-7, with 7 bases lining up with TRBD1. The V and J ends lost 6 bases and 2 bases, in that order; junction bases with no gene match: 4. CDR3 length equals 13 residues. Germline V gives CDR1 MNHEY, CDR2 SVGAGI.

V and J are TRBV28 and TRBJ1-5; D not resolved. V lost 3 bases, J lost 6 bases, and 18 bases lay in between. There are 16 residues in the CDR3. The V gene's germline CDR1 is MDHEN and CDR2 SYDVKM. The CDR3 bases are TGTGCCAGCAGTTTGCCGCTCGGGTCGTCCGGTCAGCCCCAGCATTTT. This translates into CASSLPLGSSGQPQHF.

This clone came up once. Written as DNA, the CDR3 is TGCGCCAGCAGCCGAGGACAGGACGTTGACGAGCAGTACTTC. Translation: CASSRGQDVDEQYF. The rearrangement joins TRBV4-1 to TRBJ2-7; TRBD1 matches 7 bases. V gave up 4 bases and J gave up 5 bases; unmatched junction bases: 8. In germline, CDR1 is MGHRA, CDR2 YSYEKL. This CDR3 region has 14 residues.

The J gene is TRBJ1-1, the V gene TRBV28; TRBD1 might be the D (5 bases). Germline V gives CDR1 MDHEN, CDR2 SYDVKM. Trimming took off 7 bases at V and 1 base at J, with 16 bases between the two ends. The CDR3 is 15 amino acids. CDR3: CASTPSPGGNTEAFF. Written as DNA, the CDR3 is TGTGCCAGCACTCCTTCACCGGGGGGGAACACTGAAGCTTTCTTT.

The rearrangement uses TRBV18 and TRBJ2-7; possible D gene TRBD2, 5 bases. The CDR3 covers 14 residues. V shed 3 bases and J shed 6 bases, with 15 bases lying between them. Germline loops: CDR1 KGHSH, CDR2 LQKENI. The CDR3 nucleotides read TGTGCCAGCTCACCGGGTAAGCGGAACGGCGAGCAGTACTTC. Translating gives CASSPGKRNGEQYF.

The chain uses TRBV5-1 and TRBJ2-1; TRBD1 might be the D (5 bases). CDR1 and CDR2 (germline): SGHRS, YFSETQ. Trimming took 2 bases from V and 9 from J, leaving 9 bases between them. This CDR3 comprises 12 residues. This chain's CDR3 is CASSFRVAEQFF. DNA for the CDR3: TGCGCCAGCAGCTTCAGGGTTGCTGAGCAGTTCTTC. The full variable domain, rest sourced from reference TRBV5-1 and TRBJ2-1, is KAGVTQTPRYLIKTRGQQVTLSCSPISGHRSVSWYQQTPGQGLQFLFEYFSETQRNKGNFPGRFSGRQFSNSRSEMNVSTLELGDSALYLCASSFRVAEQFFGPGTRLTVL.

The sample holds one count of this clone. The chain recombines TRBV27 with TRBJ1-2; D remains unclear. The CDR3 has 14 residues. The ends were cut back, 6 bases at V and 2 bases at J, with 13 bases in the middle. Germline V gene sequence: CDR1 MNHEY, CDR2 SMNVEV (reference sequence). The CDR3 region has the DNA TGTGCCAGCAGCTATGCGGGCGACAACTATGGCTACACCTTC. This encodes CASSYAGDNYGYTF.

The rearrangement joins TRBV11-2 to TRBJ2-1; 9 positions agree with TRBD1. Germline CDR1 is SGHAT and CDR2 is FQNNGV. This CDR3 has 16 residues. With 5 bases clipped from V and 0 bases from J, the junction kept 5 bases outside the gene matches. The CDR3, as DNA: TGTGCCAGCAGCGGAGGGACAGGGAGCTCCTACAATGAGCAGTTCTTC. Residues: CASSGGTGSSYNEQFF.

The J gene is TRBJ2-7, the V gene TRBV5-4; D is possibly TRBD1 (8 bases). This CDR3 comprises 14 residues. Trimming took 6 bases from V and 10 from J, leaving 23 bases between them. Germline V CDR1 and CDR2: SGHNT, YYREEE (reference sequence). In DNA, the CDR3 is TGTGCCAGCAACGAACAGGGGGGGGAAGATTATCAGTACTTC. Its translation: CASNEQGGEDYQYF.

The rearrangement uses TRBV7-3 and TRBJ2-1; 10 nucleotides line up with TRBD2. From germline, CDR1 is SGHTA and CDR2 FQGTGA. The V and J ends lost 5 bases and 9 bases, in that order; junction bases with no gene match: 10. The CDR3 covers 15 residues. In nucleotides, the CDR3 is TGTGCCAGCAGCCCAACTCAGGGACTAGCGCCTGAGCAGTTCTTC. Amino acid sequence: CASSPTQGLAPEQFF.

The genes are TRBV2 and TRBJ2-1; D gene uncertain. The CDR3 loop spans 12 amino acids. Trimming removed 7 bases at V and 5 bases at J, with 9 bases between. From germline, CDR1 is SNHLY and CDR2 FYNNEI. The CDR3 DNA reads as TGTGCCAGCAAGCGCTACGACAATGAGCAGTTCTTC. Its translation: CASKRYDNEQFF. The whole variable domain, remainder taken from reference TRBV2 and TRBJ2-1, is EPEVTQTPSHQVTQMGQEVILRCVPISNHLYFYWYRQILGQKVEFLVSFYNNEISEKSEIFDDQFSVERPDGSNFTLKIRSTKLEDSAMYFCASKRYDNEQFFGPGTRLTVL.

The chain joins TRBV11-2 to TRBJ2-1; 16 nucleotides match TRBD2. The germline gives CDR1 SGHAT, CDR2 FQNNGV. V trimming: 5 bases; J trimming: 8 bases; junction bases outside the gene matches: 6. The length of the CDR3 is 16 residues. The CDR3 DNA reads as TGTGCCAGCAGCCCGGGACTAGCGGGAGGGAGGGATGAGCAGTTCTTC. Its translation is CASSPGLAGGRDEQFF.